This T cell receptor beta chain was sequenced in a study of blood T cell repertoires in COVID-19. Repertoires were generated with immunoSEQ multiplex PCR, while TCRdb's copy carries only in-frame clones and drops some. The sample carries approximately 91,000 clones, about 80% recorded once. The receptor was derived from a man aged 65-85 years with acute or convalescent COVID-19. The sample consisted of peripheral blood.

The CDR3 DNA reads TGTGCCACCAGCAGAGACAGCGAAGAATCCTACGAGCAGTACTTC. Translation gives CATSRDSEESYEQYF. This chain uses TRBV15 with TRBJ2-7, with no clear D. This CDR3 spans 15 amino acids. Trimming cost V 0 bases and J 1 base, with 10 bases left between them. Germline V gene lookup returns CDR1 LNHNV and CDR2 YYDKDF (reference sequence).